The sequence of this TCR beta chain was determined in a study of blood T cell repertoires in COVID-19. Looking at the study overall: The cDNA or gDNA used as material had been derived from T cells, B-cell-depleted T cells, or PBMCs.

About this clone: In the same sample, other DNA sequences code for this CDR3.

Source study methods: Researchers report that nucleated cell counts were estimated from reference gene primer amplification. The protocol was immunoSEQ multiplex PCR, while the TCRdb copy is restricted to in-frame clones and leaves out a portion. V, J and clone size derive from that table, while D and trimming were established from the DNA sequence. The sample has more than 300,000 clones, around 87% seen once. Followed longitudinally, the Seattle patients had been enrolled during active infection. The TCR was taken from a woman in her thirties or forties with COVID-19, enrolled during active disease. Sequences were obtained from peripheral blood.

DNA of the CDR3: TGCGCCAGCAGCTCGACAGGGGGCAACTATGGCTACACCTTC. It yields the protein CASSSTGGNYGYTF. V is TRBV5-1 and J is TRBJ1-2, with 10 nucleotides matching TRBD1. Germline assignment: CDR1 SGHRS and CDR2 YFSETQ. With 3 bases clipped from V and 2 bases from J, the junction kept 1 base outside the gene matches. This CDR3 contains 14 residues.